Below are 29 T cell receptor beta chains sequenced from a single sample in a study of T cell changes during pregnancy in multiple sclerosis. TCRdb's table, derived via immunoSEQ multiplex PCR, lists solely in-frame clones and lacks some. This table has about 24,000 clones, about 85% appearing once. Source: CD8+ T cells from peripheral blood mononuclear cells, taken in the first trimester of pregnancy. All receptors derive from a female donor in good health, enrolled as a control in a pregnancy study.

DNA for the CDR3: TGTGCCAGTCGAGGGTCTGTGAGCTCCTATAATTCACCCCTCCACTTT. It yields the protein CASRGSVSSYNSPLHF. The chain combines TRBV19 with TRBJ1-6, with no clear D. V lost 8 bases and J lost 0, with 14 bases in between. The CDR3 contains 16 residues. Per the germline V gene, CDR1 is LNHDA and CDR2 is SQIVND (reference sequence).

The chain links TRBV9 to TRBJ1-5; TRBD1 matches at 12 bases. The V gene end was trimmed by 4 bases and the J gene end by 2 bases; junction bases not matched to a gene: 4. CDR3 length: 16 amino acids. Germline CDR1 SGDLS, CDR2 YYNGEE. CDR3 DNA sequence: TGTGCCAGCAGCACGCGGGACAGGGGGCGCAATCAGCCCCAGCATTTT. Residues: CASSTRDRGRNQPQHF.

The genes are TRBV6-4 and TRBJ1-1; 11 bases match TRBD1. CDR1 MRHNA and CDR2 SNTAGT come from the germline V gene. V was pared by 5 bases and J by 5 bases, with 7 bases of the junction left unmatched. The CDR3 runs 15 residues. CDR3 sequence reads: CASSSGQGGGTEAFF. In nucleotides, the CDR3 is TGTGCCAGCAGTTCGGGACAGGGGGGTGGTACTGAAGCTTTCTTT.

This clone was detected only a few times. The rearrangement uses TRBV4-2 and TRBJ2-1, with 12 bases aligning to TRBD2. The germline gives CDR1 LGHNA, CDR2 YNFKEQ. This CDR3 has 16 residues. The junction had 3 bases not matched to a gene; V was cut back by 0 bases and J by 6 bases. As DNA, the CDR3 is TGTGCCAGCAGCCAAGATGCTAGCGGGGGGGCCAATGAGCAGTTCTTC. Protein product: CASSQDASGGANEQFF.

The chain joins TRBV14 to TRBJ1-1, with a weak D call TRBD1 (6 bases). The V gene lost 2 bases and the J gene lost 6 bases, with 13 bases spanning the gap. In germline, CDR1 is SGHDN, CDR2 FVKESK. CDR3 length: 14 amino acids. The CDR3 protein is CASSQTGYGAEAFF. The CDR3 DNA follows: TGTGCCAGCAGCCAAACAGGGTATGGCGCTGAAGCTTTCTTT. The variable domain in full, completed from reference TRBV14 and TRBJ1-1, reads EAGVTQFPSHSVIEKGQTVTLRCDPISGHDNLYWYRRVMGKEIKFLLHFVKESKQDESGMPNNRFLAERTGGTYSTLKVQPAELEDSGVYFCASSQTGYGAEAFFGQGTRLTVV.

The J gene is TRBJ2-3, the V gene TRBV5-1; D possibly corresponds to TRBD2 (6 bases). CDR1 and CDR2 (germline): SGHRS, YFSETQ. Trimming took 0 bases from V and 2 from J, leaving 13 bases between them. The CDR3 spans 16 residues. The CDR3, as DNA: TGCGCCAGCAGCTTGGTAGGGGCGGGGTTCACAGATACGCAGTATTTT. Translated, it gives CASSLVGAGFTDTQYF. The whole variable domain, filled in from reference TRBV5-1 and TRBJ2-3, reads KAGVTQTPRYLIKTRGQQVTLSCSPISGHRSVSWYQQTPGQGLQFLFEYFSETQRNKGNFPGRFSGRQFSNSRSEMNVSTLELGDSALYLCASSLVGAGFTDTQYFGPGTRLTVL.

The chain recombines TRBV21-1 with TRBJ2-7; TRBD1 reflects the table's D call only, with no check against the DNA. TRBV21-1 is a pseudogene locus. There are 16 residues in the CDR3. CDR3 in amino acids: CASSKERGLYSYEQYF. The CDR3 DNA follows: TGTGCCAGCAGCAAAGAAAGGGGGCTTTACTCCTACGAGCAGTACTTC.

The chain uses TRBV29-1 and TRBJ1-2; D may be TRBD1 (6 bases). The germline V and J ends were trimmed by 7 bases and 8 bases, with 17 bases remaining between them. Germline V gene sequence: CDR1 SQVTM, CDR2 ANQGSEA. The length of the CDR3 is 12 residues. CDR3 residues: CSAQQGSGGYTF. The CDR3 DNA reads as TGCAGCGCCCAACAGGGCTCGGGAGGCTACACCTTC.

In this sample, this clone turned up once. The V and J genes are TRBV5-1 and TRBJ1-5; maybe TRBD1 (5 bases). The CDR3 length is 15 residues. Germline assignment: CDR1 SGHRS and CDR2 YFSETQ. The germline V and J ends were trimmed by 4 bases and 5 bases, with 16 bases remaining between them. The CDR3 DNA reads as TGCGCCAGCAGCCCCCAAGCAGGGTCTGATCAGCCCCAGCATTTT. Translation: CASSPQAGSDQPQHF.

Points on this clone: This may stem from a read error, because a much larger clone lies one nucleotide away. The gene calls are TRBV5-1 and TRBJ2-7; 8 nucleotides agree with TRBD2. CDR3 length: 15 residues. Trimming cost V 0 bases and J 2 bases; bases outside gene matches: 4. Germline CDR1 and CDR2: SGHRS and YFSETQ. The CDR3 DNA is TGCGCCAGCAGCTTGGGGGCGGGGGGCCCCTACGAGCAGTACTTC. Amino acids: CASSLGAGGPYEQYF.

This clone came up once. The chain recombines TRBV10-3 with TRBJ2-3; perhaps TRBD1 as D (5 bases). This CDR3 region has 14 residues. The V and J ends lost 2 bases and 6 bases respectively, with 12 bases between them. Looked up from germline, CDR1 is ENHRY and CDR2 is SYGVKD. The chain's CDR3 is CAISETGVEDTQYF. For the CDR3, the DNA is TGTGCCATCAGTGAGACAGGCGTGGAGGATACGCAGTATTTT.

V and J are TRBV25-1 and TRBJ1-6; D uncertain. The CDR3 runs 15 residues. Per germline, CDR1 MGHDK and CDR2 SYGVNS. V was shortened by 5 bases and J by 7 bases, with 15 bases between the two germline ends. In DNA, the CDR3 is TGTGCCAGCAGTACCTCGGGATCTGGCAATTCACCCCTCCACTTT. Its protein is CASSTSGSGNSPLHF.

The CDR3 region is CASSLGGRRTEAFF. In DNA form, the CDR3 reads TGTGCCAGCAGCTTAGGGGGTAGAAGGACTGAAGCTTTCTTT. V is TRBV5-5 and J is TRBJ1-1; D might be TRBD1 (6 bases). In germline, CDR1 is SGHKS, CDR2 YYEKEE (reference sequence). The CDR3 totals 14 residues. V was clipped by 2 bases and J by 5 bases, with 13 bases between them.

The J gene is TRBJ1-2, the V gene TRBV13; 9 nucleotides match TRBD1. The CDR3 has 13 residues. V gave up 7 bases and J gave up 9 bases; unmatched junction bases: 9. Germline CDR1 PRHDT, CDR2 FYEKMQ (reference sequence). The CDR3 protein is CASTEQGADSYTF. The CDR3 DNA reads TGTGCCAGCACCGAACAGGGGGCTGATAGCTACACCTTC.

Here the CDR3 DNA reads TGTGCCAGCAGTTGGGGGGGCTCCTACAATGAGCAGTTCTTC. Encoded protein: CASSWGGSYNEQFF. The V gene is TRBV25-1, the J gene TRBJ2-1; 7 nucleotides line up with TRBD2. The CDR3 is made up of 14 amino acids. Germline loops: CDR1 MGHDK, CDR2 SYGVNS. Trimming cost V 5 bases and J 0 bases; bases outside gene matches: 1.

This clone was detected once. The chain couples TRBV7-8 to TRBJ2-2; 7 nucleotides line up with TRBD2. The germline gives CDR1 SGHVS, CDR2 FQNEAQ. With V trimmed by 3 bases and J by 5 bases, 6 bases remained unmatched. The CDR3 has 15 amino acids. CDR3 sequence: CASSFGGRGTGELFF. CDR3 nucleotide sequence: TGTGCCAGCAGCTTTGGAGGGCGGGGGACCGGGGAGCTGTTTTTT.

This chain links TRBV21-1 with TRBJ1-2. TRBV21-1 is noted as a pseudogene. This CDR3 contains 13 residues. CDR3 sequence (DNA): TGTGCCAGCAGCAAAGCGCTACTGAATGGCTACACCTTC. Its translation: CASSKALLNGYTF.

Remarks on this clone: The junction and the germline gene differ at one end; a read error may be behind it. The chain couples TRBV7-7 to TRBJ1-3; 7 nucleotides align to TRBD1. The CDR3 sequence is 15 residues long. CDR1 is SSHAT and CDR2 is FNYEAQ in the germline V gene (reference sequence). Written as DNA, the CDR3 is TGTGCTAGCAGCCCAGGGACAGCCTCTGGAAACACCATATATTTT. As protein: CASSPGTASGNTIYF.

This sequence joins TRBV21-1 and TRBJ1-1; the tabulated D call, TRBD1, remains unverified against the DNA. TRBV21-1 is shown as a pseudogene. There are 15 residues in the CDR3. The CDR3 reads CASRKGTGEVTEAFF. DNA for the CDR3: TGTGCCAGCAGAAAGGGGACAGGGGAAGTAACTGAAGCTTTCTTT.

Written as DNA, the CDR3 is TGTGCCATCAGTGAGTCAGGAGGGAGCACAGATACGCAGTATTTT. This sequence encodes CAISESGGSTDTQYF. The chain recombines TRBV10-3 with TRBJ2-3; TRBD2 might be the D (6 bases). Trimming stripped 0 bases from V and 0 bases from J, with 7 bases between. CDR1 and CDR2 from the germline V gene are ENHRY and SYGVKD. The CDR3 contains 15 residues.

V and J are TRBV2 and TRBJ1-2; TRBD1 agrees at 8 bases. The germline gives CDR1 SNHLY, CDR2 FYNNEI. V was clipped by 8 bases and J by 8 bases; unmatched bases: 4. The CDR3 length is 11 residues. CDR3 sequence reads: CASPQGGGYTF. The CDR3 DNA follows: TGTGCCAGCCCACAGGGGGGAGGCTACACCTTC.

This clone was detected a few times. The chain combines TRBV30 with TRBJ1-5, with TRBD1 as a possible D gene (6 bases). This CDR3 is 13 amino acids long. Germline CDR1 and CDR2: GTSNPN and SVGIG (reference sequence). The ends were cut back, 0 bases at V and 8 bases at J, with 11 bases in the middle. CDR3 protein: CAWSVSRGKPQHF. The DNA of the CDR3 is TGTGCCTGGAGTGTTTCCAGGGGAAAGCCCCAGCATTTT.

J is TRBJ1-2 and V is TRBV7-9; TRBD1 matches 9 bases. The V gene's germline CDR1 is SEHNR and CDR2 FQNEAQ (reference sequence). The CDR3 runs 16 residues. V shed 5 bases and J 4 bases; nucleotides not matched to a gene: 11. The CDR3 region has the DNA TGTGCCAGCAGCCGACAAACGGGGGACAGGGCCTATGGCTACACCTTC. Amino acid sequence: CASSRQTGDRAYGYTF. The whole variable domain, remainder taken from reference TRBV7-9 and TRBJ1-2, is DTGVSQNPRHKITKRGQNVTFRCDPISEHNRLYWYRQTLGQGPEFLTYFQNEAQLEKSRLLSDRFSAERPKGSFSTLEIQRTEQGDSAMYLCASSRQTGDRAYGYTFGSGTRLTVV.

The V call is TRBV5-6, the J call TRBJ2-7; perhaps TRBD2 as D (6 bases). V lost 2 bases to trimming and J lost 4 bases, with 16 bases between them. Germline values: CDR1 SGHDT, CDR2 YYEEEE. The CDR3 length is 15 residues. CDR3 DNA sequence: TGTGCCAGCAGCTTTAGCTCCCGCGGGAAATACGAGCAGTACTTC. Its protein is CASSFSSRGKYEQYF.

This chain joins TRBV6-5 and TRBJ2-7; TRBD2 is a possible D gene (5 bases). The germline V and J ends were trimmed by 2 bases and 0 bases, with 8 bases remaining between them. Germline V gene sequence: CDR1 MNHEY, CDR2 SVGAGI. This CDR3 region has 14 residues. CDR3 region: CASSYGLSSYEQYF. CDR3 in DNA: TGTGCCAGCAGTTACGGACTTAGCTCCTACGAGCAGTACTTC.

This clone is a singleton in its sample. The chain recombines TRBV28 with TRBJ2-1; D remains unclear. The CDR3 has 13 residues. V was clipped by 2 bases and J by 8 bases, with 10 bases between them. Germline values: CDR1 MDHEN, CDR2 SYDVKM. The DNA of the CDR3 is TGTGCCAGCAGTTTAGTCCCCCGAGATGAGCAGTTCTTC. It specifies CASSLVPRDEQFF. Full variable domain (remainder filled in from reference TRBV28 and TRBJ2-1): DVKVTQSSRYLVKRTGEKVFLECVQDMDHENMFWYRQDPGLGLRLIYFSYDVKMKEKGDIPEGYSVSREKKERFSLILESASTNQTSMYLCASSLVPRDEQFFGPGTRLTVL.

The V gene is TRBV7-8, the J gene TRBJ1-2; D is unresolved. Germline lookup yields CDR1 SGHVS and CDR2 FQNEAQ. V shed 5 bases and J shed 8 bases, with 9 bases lying between them. The CDR3 consists of 11 residues. The CDR3 here is CASSADWGYTF. DNA of the CDR3: TGTGCCAGCAGCGCAGACTGGGGCTACACCTTC.

V is TRBV19 and J is TRBJ2-5, with D perhaps matching TRBD1 (6 bases). V was pared by 3 bases and J by 5 bases, with 13 bases between. Germline CDR1 is LNHDA and CDR2 is SQIVND (reference sequence). The CDR3 runs to 14 residues. CDR3 sequence reads: CASSINRAFETQYF. The CDR3 DNA follows: TGTGCCAGTAGTATTAACAGGGCGTTCGAGACCCAGTACTTC.

The chain joins TRBV7-9 to TRBJ2-1; D not certain. Trimming cost V 3 bases and J 10 bases, with 16 bases left between them. The CDR3 is 14 amino acids. Germline-derived CDR1 and CDR2 are SEHNR and FQNEAQ (reference sequence). The CDR3 sequence: CASSFIRSTHEQFF. CDR3 nucleotide sequence: TGTGCCAGCAGCTTTATTAGGAGCACACACGAGCAGTTCTTC.